The 5 T cell receptor delta chains in this list originate from one sample, sequenced in a study of γδ T cells in repeated Plasmodium falciparum infection. Bulk repertoires came from Vgamma9/Vdelta2+ or Vdelta2-negative gammadelta T cells flow-sorted from PBMC. TCRdb redid clone calling on the multiplex PCR reads using CATT. The sample yields 93,000 or so delta-chain clones, 0.75% to 1% seen once. Sequencing was performed on gamma-delta T cells from blood. The receptors here all came from a pool of human donors (malaria-infected and uninfected, not separated).

This clone was observed at least ten times. A read error is the likely source, as a far larger clone sits one nucleotide away. The sample has other DNA sequences that encode this CDR3 too. DNA of the CDR3: TGTGCCTGTGACACGCTGGGGTCTAACACCGATAAACTCATCTTT. Its protein product is CACDTLGSNTDKLIF. This chain uses TRDV2 with TRDJ1; D possibly corresponds to TRDD3 (6 bases). The J gene, left out of TCRdb, was set here by checking the DNA against germline. V lost 1 base and J 0 bases, leaving 11 bases between the germline ends. This CDR3 region has 15 residues. Germline loops: CDR1 GEAIGNYY, CDR2 EKD.

This clone was recorded a few times. TCRdb records a much larger clone's protein for this DNA, with a difference at residue 5 that likely arises from a read error; the protein given is the translation of the DNA. The gene calls are TRDV2 and TRDJ1; the D gene is possibly TRDD3 (6 bases). TCRdb offers no J gene call, so here the DNA was matched to germline to obtain one. CDR1 and CDR2 (germline): GEAIGNYY, EKD. The CDR3 consists of 15 residues. V gave up 2 bases and J gave up 1 base, with 13 bases separating them. CDR3 sequence (DNA): TGTGCCTGTGACATCGGGGGAACGGGCACCGATAAACTCATCTTT. Its translation: CACDIGGTGTDKLIF.

This clone was recorded a few times. The protein in TCRdb stems from a much larger clone and differs at residues 3 and 9 from this DNA's translation, likely a read error; here the protein is translated from the DNA. V gene TRDV1 combines with J gene TRDJ1, with D possibly being TRDD3 (6 bases). Germline loops: CDR1 TSWWSYY, CDR2 QGS. This CDR3 comprises 13 residues. CDR3 loop: CAPGELVSHKLIF. DNA for the CDR3: TGTGCTCCTGGGGAACTAGTTTCCCACAAACTCATCTTT.

This clone appeared a few times. The TCRdb protein, from a much larger clone, departs from this DNA's translation at residue 5, likely by read error; the protein shown derives from the DNA. V usage is TRDV2 and J usage is TRDJ1; 8 nucleotides line up with TRDD3. The germline CDR1 and CDR2 sequences are GEAIGNYY and EKD. The CDR3 contains 19 residues. After removal of 2 bases from V and 0 bases from J, the junction contained 16 bases not matched to a gene. For the CDR3, the DNA is TGTGCCTGTGACATCGACTACTGGGGGGCCGGGCCTTACACCGATAAACTCATCTTT. Its protein product is CACDIDYWGAGPYTDKLIF.

This clone was counted ten times or more. The chain carries TRDV1 and TRDJ1, with 9 bases identical to TRDD3. J was trimmed by 1 base and V by 1 base; bases with no gene match: 28. CDR3 size: 24 residues. Germline assignment: CDR1 TSWWSYY and CDR2 QGS. CDR3 nucleotide sequence: TGTGCTCTTGGGGAACCGCCTTCCCCCCGTTTAAAAATACTGGGGGAACCTTCCACCGATAAACTCATCTTT. Translation: CALGEPPSPRLKILGEPSTDKLIF.